This TCR beta chain is drawn from a study of blood T cell repertoires in COVID-19. Background on the study: Some COVID-19 samples were acute and others convalescent; all came from the United States, Italy and Spain. The analysed material was cDNA or gDNA that came from T cells, B-cell-depleted T cells, or PBMCs.

In the original analysis: Amplification of reference gene primers was used by the study to estimate nucleated cell counts. Clones were read by immunoSEQ multiplex PCR, and TCRdb kept only the in-frame ones, dropping some. The DNA was the basis for D and trimming; V, J and clone size are from that table. Of tens of thousands of clones listed, around 90% are singletons. The CDR3 contains 17 residues. What was sequenced was peripheral blood. The genes are TRBV21-1 and TRBJ2-1; the table's TRBD2 call for D was not verified on the DNA. TRBV21-1 is a recognized pseudogene. The source is a man in his sixties with acute or convalescent COVID-19. CDR3 nucleotides: TGTGCCAGCAGCAAAAGGGGACGGGGGGCCCCTTTTGATGAGCAGTTCTTC. Its translation is CASSKRGRGAPFDEQFF.